A selection of T cell receptor beta chains follows, all from one sample in a study of blood T cells in healthy people across ages. TCRdb itself ran the 5' RACE reads through MiXCR, one entry per CDR3 protein. The table records roughly 1,500,000 distinct CDR3 sequences, roughly 40% of them present only once. Source material: blood. The source is a woman under 30 in good health. The CDR3 runs from the conserved cysteine through the conserved F or W. The order of the fields is J gene, V gene, clone size, D gene, CDR3 DNA, CDR3 protein. The D gene is left open where the match is weak. Some rows have no size entry. The others give once, few or many, or a class for an expanded clone.

TRBJ2-1 TRBV5-1 - TRBD2 TGCGCCAGCAGCCCTGGACTAGCGGGAGCCGATGAGCAGTTCTTC CASSPGLAGADEQFF
TRBJ1-2 TRBV30 few - TGTGCCGGGACATCCGGCTATGGCTACACCTTC CAGTSGYGYTF
TRBJ2-1 TRBV27 - TRBD2 TGTGCCAGCAGTTGGACTAGCGGGGGGGCGCAGTTCTTC CASSWTSGGAQFF
TRBJ2-1 TRBV5-1 - TRBD2 TGCGCCAGCAGCTTCGCGGGGGAACGGTACAAGGAGCAGTTCTTC CASSFAGERYKEQFF
TRBJ1-2 TRBV9 - - TGTGCCAGCAGCTCTGAAACTTTGCGTGGCTACACCTTC CASSSETLRGYTF
TRBJ2-7 TRBV4-1 - TRBD1 TGCGCCAGCAGCCAAGATATGTGGGACAGCTTCTACAATGAGCAGTACTTC CASSQDMWDSFYNEQYF
TRBJ2-1 TRBV10-3 few TRBD2 TGTGCCATCAGTGACCTACTAGCGGGGGACTACAATGAGCAGTTCTTC CAISDLLAGDYNEQFF
TRBJ2-7 TRBV7-9 - TRBD2 TGTGCCAGCAGCTATCTAGCGGGAGGAACCCCCTACGAGCAGTACTTC CASSYLAGGTPYEQYF
TRBJ2-6 TRBV25-1 - - TGTGCCAGCAGTGAATTCTTTCTAGGGGATTCTGGGGCCAACGTCCCGACTTTC CASSEFFLGDSGANVPTF
TRBJ2-1 TRBV4-2 - - TGTGCCAGCAGCCAAGAATGGGGCGCCTACAATGAGCAGTTCTTC CASSQEWGAYNEQFF
TRBJ1-1 TRBV5-1 many - TGCGCCAGCAGCGGAGCAGGGGTTCGCACTGAAGCTTTCTTT CASSGAGVRTEAFF
TRBJ2-1 TRBV29-1 - TRBD2 TGCAGCGTCCTTACTAGCGGTTCCTACAATGAGCAGTTCTTC CSVLTSGSYNEQFF
TRBJ1-1 TRBV20-1 few - TGCAGTGCTAGAGATCGGGCCAGACCCCCAATCACTGAAGCTTTCTTT CSARDRARPPITEAFF
TRBJ2-1 TRBV11-2 - TRBD2 TGTGCCAGCAGCTACAGCGGGGGCTACTCCTACAATGAGCAGTTCTTC CASSYSGGYSYNEQFF
TRBJ2-3 TRBV7-9 - - TGTGCCGGCAGCCCCCAGCGGGCAGGCACAGATACGCAGTATTTT CAGSPQRAGTDTQYF
TRBJ2-3 TRBV5-1 few TRBD1 TGCGCCAGCAGCCTCGGACAGGGGATTATCACAGATACGCAGTATTTT CASSLGQGIITDTQYF
TRBJ1-1 TRBV25-1 - - TGTGCCAGCAGTGAAAGGGCAGGTAAAGCTTTCTTT CASSERAGKAFF
TRBJ1-1 TRBV7-6 - - TGTGCCAGCAGCTTGACCAAGGGGACTGAAGCTTTCTTT CASSLTKGTEAFF
TRBJ1-2 TRBV12-3/TRBV12-4 few - TGTGCCAGCAGTTTCCAGGGGCCGGGTGGCTACACCTTC CASSFQGPGGYTF
TRBJ2-5 TRBV13 few - TGTGCCAGCAGCTTAAATGGCAGGCGCTTGGGAGAGACCCAGTACTTC CASSLNGRRLGETQYF
TRBJ2-3 TRBV12-3/TRBV12-4 - TRBD2 TGTGCCAGCAGACGCGGACTAGTGAGAGCAGACGAGCAGTACTTT CASRRGLVRADEQYF
TRBJ2-5 TRBV12-3/TRBV12-4 few - TGTGCCAGCAGCCGGGACCTCGAGACCCAGTACTTC CASSRDLETQYF